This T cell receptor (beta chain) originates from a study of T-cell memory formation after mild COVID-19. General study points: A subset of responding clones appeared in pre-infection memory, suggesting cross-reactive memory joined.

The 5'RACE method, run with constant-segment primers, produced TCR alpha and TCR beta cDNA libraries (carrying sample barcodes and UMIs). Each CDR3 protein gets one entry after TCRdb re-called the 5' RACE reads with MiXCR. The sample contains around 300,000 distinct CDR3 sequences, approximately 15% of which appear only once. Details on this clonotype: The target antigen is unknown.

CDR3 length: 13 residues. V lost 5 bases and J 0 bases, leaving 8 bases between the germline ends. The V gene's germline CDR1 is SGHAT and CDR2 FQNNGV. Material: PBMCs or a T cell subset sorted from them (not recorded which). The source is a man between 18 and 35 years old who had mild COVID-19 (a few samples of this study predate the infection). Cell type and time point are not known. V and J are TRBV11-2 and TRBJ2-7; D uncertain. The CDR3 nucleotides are TGTGCCAGCAGCCCGCGACCCTCCTACGAGCAGTACTTC. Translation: CASSPRPSYEQYF. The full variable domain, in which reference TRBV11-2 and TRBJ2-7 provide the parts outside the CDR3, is EAGVAQSPRYKIIEKRQSVAFWCNPISGHATLYWYQQILGQGPKLLIQFQNNGVVDDSQLPKDRFSAERLKGVDSTLKIQPAKLEDSAVYLCASSPRPSYEQYFGPGTRLTVT.